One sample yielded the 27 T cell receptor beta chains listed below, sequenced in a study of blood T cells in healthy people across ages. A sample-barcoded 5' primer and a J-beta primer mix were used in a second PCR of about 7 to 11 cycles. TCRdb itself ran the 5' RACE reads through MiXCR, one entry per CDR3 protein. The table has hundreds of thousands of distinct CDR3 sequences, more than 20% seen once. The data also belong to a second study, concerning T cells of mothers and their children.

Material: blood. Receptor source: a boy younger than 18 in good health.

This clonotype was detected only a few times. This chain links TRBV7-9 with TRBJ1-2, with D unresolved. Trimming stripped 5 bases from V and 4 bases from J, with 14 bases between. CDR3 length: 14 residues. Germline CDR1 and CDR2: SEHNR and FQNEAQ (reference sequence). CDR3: CASSHDAQAYGYTF. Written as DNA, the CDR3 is TGTGCCAGCAGCCACGATGCGCAGGCCTATGGCTACACCTTC.

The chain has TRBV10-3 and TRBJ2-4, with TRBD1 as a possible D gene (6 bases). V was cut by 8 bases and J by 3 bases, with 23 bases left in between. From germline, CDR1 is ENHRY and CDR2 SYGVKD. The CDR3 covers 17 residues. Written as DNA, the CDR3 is TGTGCCATCTCCGATAACGCAGGGGCCGGTGGCAAAAACATTCAGTACTTC. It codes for CAISDNAGAGGKNIQYF.

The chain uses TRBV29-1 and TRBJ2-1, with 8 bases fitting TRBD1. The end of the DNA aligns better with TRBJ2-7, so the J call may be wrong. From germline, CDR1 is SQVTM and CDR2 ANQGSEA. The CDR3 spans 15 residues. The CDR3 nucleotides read TGCAGCGTTGAGGATGGACAGGGTGCCACCTACGAGCAGTACTTC. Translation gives CSVEDGQGATYEQYF.

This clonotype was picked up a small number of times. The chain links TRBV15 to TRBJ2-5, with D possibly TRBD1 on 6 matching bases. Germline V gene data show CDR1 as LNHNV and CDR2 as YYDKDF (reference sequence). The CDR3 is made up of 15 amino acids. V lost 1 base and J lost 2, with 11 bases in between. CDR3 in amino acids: CATSRVDQGQETQYF. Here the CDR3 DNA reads TGTGCCACCAGCAGAGTGGACCAGGGGCAAGAGACCCAGTACTTC.

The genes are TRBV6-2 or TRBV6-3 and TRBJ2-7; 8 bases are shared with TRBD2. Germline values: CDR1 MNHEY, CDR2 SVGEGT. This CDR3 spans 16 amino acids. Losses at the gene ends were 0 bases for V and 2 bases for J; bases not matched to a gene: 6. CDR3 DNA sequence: TGTGCCAGCAGTTACTCGGATAGGACTAGCCCCTACGAGCAGTACTTC. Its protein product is CASSYSDRTSPYEQYF.

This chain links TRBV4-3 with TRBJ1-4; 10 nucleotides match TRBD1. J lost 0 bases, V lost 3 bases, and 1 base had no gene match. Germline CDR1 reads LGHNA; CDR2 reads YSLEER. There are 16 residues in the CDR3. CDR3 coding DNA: TGCGCCAGCAGCCATGGACAGGGGGCAACTAATGAAAAACTGTTTTTT. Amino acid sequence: CASSHGQGATNEKLFF.

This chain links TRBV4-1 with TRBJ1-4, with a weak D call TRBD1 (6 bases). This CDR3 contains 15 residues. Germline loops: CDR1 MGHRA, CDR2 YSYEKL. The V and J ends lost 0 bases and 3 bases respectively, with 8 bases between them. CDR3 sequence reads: CASSQDYRANEKLFF. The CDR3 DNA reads TGCGCCAGCAGCCAAGATTACAGGGCTAATGAAAAACTGTTTTTT.

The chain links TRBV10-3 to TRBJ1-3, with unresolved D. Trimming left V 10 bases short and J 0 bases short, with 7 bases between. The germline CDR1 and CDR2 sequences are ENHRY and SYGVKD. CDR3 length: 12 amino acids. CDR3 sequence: CATHHSGNTIYF. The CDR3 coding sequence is TGTGCCACCCACCACTCTGGAAACACCATATATTTT.

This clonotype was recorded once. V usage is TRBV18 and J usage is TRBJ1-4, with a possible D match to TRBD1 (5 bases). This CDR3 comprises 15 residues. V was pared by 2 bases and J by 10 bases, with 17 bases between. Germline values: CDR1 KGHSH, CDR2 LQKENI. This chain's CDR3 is CASSPGLTGPGKLFF. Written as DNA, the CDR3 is TGTGCCAGCTCACCAGGGCTTACAGGCCCCGGAAAACTGTTTTTT.

CDR3 sequence: CASRAIAGGFYEQFF. For the CDR3, the DNA is TGTGCCAGCAGGGCCATAGCGGGAGGTTTTTATGAGCAGTTCTTC. The chain combines TRBV12-3 or TRBV12-4 with TRBJ2-1, with 10 bases that match TRBD2. V was pared by 6 bases and J by 8 bases, with 10 bases of the junction left unmatched. The CDR3 extends over 15 amino acids.

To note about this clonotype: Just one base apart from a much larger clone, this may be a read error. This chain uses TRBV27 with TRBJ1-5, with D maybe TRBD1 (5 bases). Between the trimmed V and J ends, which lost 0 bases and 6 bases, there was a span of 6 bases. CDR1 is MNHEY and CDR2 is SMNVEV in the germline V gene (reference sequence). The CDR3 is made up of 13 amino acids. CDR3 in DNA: TGTGCCAGCAGTTTATCGGACACTCAGCCCCAGCATTTT. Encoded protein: CASSLSDTQPQHF.

In DNA form, the CDR3 reads TGTGCCAGCAGTTTATCGGCCAGGGGGCGAGAGACCCAGTACTTC. This encodes CASSLSARGRETQYF. This chain links TRBV28 with TRBJ2-5, with 8 bases aligning to TRBD1. Germline assignment: CDR1 MDHEN and CDR2 SYDVKM. This CDR3 is built from 15 residues. The V and J ends lost 1 base and 4 bases, in that order; junction bases with no gene match: 5.

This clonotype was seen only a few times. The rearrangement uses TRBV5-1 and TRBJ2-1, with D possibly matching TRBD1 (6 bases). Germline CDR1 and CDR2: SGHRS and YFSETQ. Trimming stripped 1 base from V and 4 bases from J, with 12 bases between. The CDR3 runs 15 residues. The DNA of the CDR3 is TGCGCCAGCAGCTTGTCAGGGGTCCGTTACAATGAGCAGTTCTTC. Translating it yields CASSLSGVRYNEQFF. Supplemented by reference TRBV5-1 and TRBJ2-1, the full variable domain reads KAGVTQTPRYLIKTRGQQVTLSCSPISGHRSVSWYQQTPGQGLQFLFEYFSETQRNKGNFPGRFSGRQFSNSRSEMNVSTLELGDSALYLCASSLSGVRYNEQFFGPGTRLTVL.

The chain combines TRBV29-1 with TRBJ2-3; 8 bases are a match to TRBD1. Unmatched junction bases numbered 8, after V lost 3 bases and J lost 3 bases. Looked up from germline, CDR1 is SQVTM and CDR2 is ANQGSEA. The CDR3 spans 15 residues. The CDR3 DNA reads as TGCAGCGTTGATGGTTCCGGACAGGGAACAGATACGCAGTATTTT. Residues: CSVDGSGQGTDTQYF.

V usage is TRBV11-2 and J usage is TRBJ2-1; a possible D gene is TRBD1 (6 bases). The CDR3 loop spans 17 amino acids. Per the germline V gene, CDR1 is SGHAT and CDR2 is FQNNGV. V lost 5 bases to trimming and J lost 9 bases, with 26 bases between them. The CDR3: CASSPLSGRGNIGEQFF. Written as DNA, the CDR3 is TGTGCCAGCAGCCCTCTTTCGGGAAGGGGGAATATCGGTGAGCAGTTCTTC.

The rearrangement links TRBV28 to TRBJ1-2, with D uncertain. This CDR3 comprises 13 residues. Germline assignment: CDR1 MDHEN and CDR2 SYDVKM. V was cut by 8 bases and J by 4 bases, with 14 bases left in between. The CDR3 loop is CASRQQPPYGYTF. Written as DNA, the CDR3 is TGTGCCAGCCGTCAACAGCCACCCTATGGCTACACCTTC.

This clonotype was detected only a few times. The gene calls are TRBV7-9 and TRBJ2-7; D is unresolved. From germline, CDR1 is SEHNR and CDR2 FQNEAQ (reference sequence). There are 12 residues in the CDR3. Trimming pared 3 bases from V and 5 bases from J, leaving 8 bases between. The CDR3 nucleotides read TGTGCCAGCAGCTTCCTAACGGACGAGCAGTACTTC. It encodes CASSFLTDEQYF.

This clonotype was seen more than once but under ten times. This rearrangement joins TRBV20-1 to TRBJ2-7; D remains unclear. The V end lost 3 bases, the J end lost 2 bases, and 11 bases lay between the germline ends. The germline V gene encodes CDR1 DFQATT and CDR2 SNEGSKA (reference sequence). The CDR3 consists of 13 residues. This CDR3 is CSASRSNPYEQYF. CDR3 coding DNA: TGCAGTGCTAGTAGGTCCAATCCCTACGAGCAGTACTTC.

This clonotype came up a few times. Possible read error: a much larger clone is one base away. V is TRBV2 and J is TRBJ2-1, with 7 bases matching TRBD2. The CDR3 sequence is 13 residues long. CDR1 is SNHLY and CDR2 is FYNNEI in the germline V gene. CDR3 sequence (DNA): TGTGTCAGCAGTCCCGGGAGGAACAATGAGCAGTTCTTC. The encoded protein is CVSSPGRNNEQFF.

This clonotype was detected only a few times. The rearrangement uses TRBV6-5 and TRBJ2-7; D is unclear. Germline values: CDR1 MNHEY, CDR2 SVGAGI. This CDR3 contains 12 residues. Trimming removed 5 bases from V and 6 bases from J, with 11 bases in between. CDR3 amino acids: CASSPSPLEQYF. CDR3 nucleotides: TGTGCCAGCAGTCCCTCCCCACTCGAGCAGTACTTC.

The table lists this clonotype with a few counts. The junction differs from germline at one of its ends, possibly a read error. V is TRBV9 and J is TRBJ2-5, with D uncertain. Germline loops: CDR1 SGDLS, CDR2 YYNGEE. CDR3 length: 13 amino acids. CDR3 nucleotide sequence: TGTGCCAACAGCGTAGGTTTTTCGGAGACCCAGTACTTC. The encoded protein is CANSVGFSETQYF.

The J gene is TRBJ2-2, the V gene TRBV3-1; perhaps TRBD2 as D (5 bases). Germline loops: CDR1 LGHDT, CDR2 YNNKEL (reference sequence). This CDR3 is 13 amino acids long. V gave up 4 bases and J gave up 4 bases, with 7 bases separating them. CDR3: CASSRLATGELFF. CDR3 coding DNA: TGTGCCAGCAGCCGGCTAGCCACCGGGGAGCTGTTTTTT.

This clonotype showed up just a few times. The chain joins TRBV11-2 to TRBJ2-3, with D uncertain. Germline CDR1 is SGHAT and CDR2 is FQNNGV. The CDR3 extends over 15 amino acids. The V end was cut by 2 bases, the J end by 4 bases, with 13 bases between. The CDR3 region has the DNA TGTGCCAGCAGCTTATTGAGGAGTCTCGCAGATACGCAGTATTTT. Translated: CASSLLRSLADTQYF.

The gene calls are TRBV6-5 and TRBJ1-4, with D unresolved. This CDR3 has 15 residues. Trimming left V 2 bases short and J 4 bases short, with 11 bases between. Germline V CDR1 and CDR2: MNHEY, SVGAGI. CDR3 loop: CASSYVLGINEKLFF. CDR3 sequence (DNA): TGTGCCAGCAGTTACGTTTTGGGGATTAATGAAAAACTGTTTTTT.

CDR3 nucleotide sequence: TGTGCCAGCAGCCACATACTGGGGAGCTCCTACGAGCAGTACTTC. Translated, it gives CASSHILGSSYEQYF. This chain joins TRBV7-3 and TRBJ2-7; D may be TRBD2 (5 bases). Trimming took off 5 bases at V and 0 bases at J, with 14 bases between the two ends. Germline lookup yields CDR1 SGHTA and CDR2 FQGTGA. The CDR3 is 15 amino acids.

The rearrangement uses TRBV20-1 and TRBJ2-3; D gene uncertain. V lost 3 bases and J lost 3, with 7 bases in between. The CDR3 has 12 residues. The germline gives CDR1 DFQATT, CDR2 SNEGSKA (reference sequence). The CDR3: CSASRRTDTQYF. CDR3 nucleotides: TGCAGTGCTAGTCGCCGGACAGATACGCAGTATTTT.

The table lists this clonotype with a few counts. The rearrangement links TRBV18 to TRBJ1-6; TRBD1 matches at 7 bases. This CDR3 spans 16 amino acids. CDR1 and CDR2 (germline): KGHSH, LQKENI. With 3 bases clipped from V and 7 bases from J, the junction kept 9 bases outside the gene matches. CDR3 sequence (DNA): TGTGCCAGCTCACCCATGGGACAGCACCAAAATTCACCCCTCCACTTT. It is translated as CASSPMGQHQNSPLHF.